Each of the 31 T cell receptor beta chains below was sequenced from the same sample in a study of OX40 agonist ivuxolimab in advanced cancers. Assay used: immunoSEQ multiplex PCR; TCRdb lists only in-frame clones, some missing. The profile covers around 95,000 clones, with 75% to 95% appearing a single time and about 0.49% taken by the ten largest. The material sequenced was CD4+ or CD8+ T cells sorted from blood, taken in a trial of the OX40 agonist ivuxolimab. These receptors were obtained from an adult with an advanced solid tumor such as melanoma, head and neck, liver or kidney cancer.

For the CDR3, the DNA is TGTGCCAGCAGCCGCAGGGCTGATACGCAGTATTTT. Protein: CASSRRADTQYF. The V gene is TRBV7-2, the J gene TRBJ2-3, with D perhaps TRBD1 (5 bases). V lost 5 bases and J lost 6, with 9 bases in between. There are 12 residues in the CDR3. Germline V CDR1 and CDR2: SGHTA, FQGNSA. The full variable domain, rest sourced from reference TRBV7-2 and TRBJ2-3, is GAGVSQSPSNKVTEKGKDVELRCDPISGHTALYWYRQSLGQGLEFLIYFQGNSAPDKSGLPSDRFSAERTGGSVSTLTIQRTQQEDSAVYLCASSRRADTQYFGPGTRLTVL.

The chain uses TRBV5-6 and TRBJ1-4; possible D gene TRBD1, 6 bases. The CDR3 has 16 amino acids. Trimming cost V 2 bases and J 5 bases, with 16 bases left between them. The germline CDR1 and CDR2 sequences are SGHDT and YYEEEE. CDR3 region: CASSLSRGRGNEKLFF. The CDR3 region has the DNA TGTGCCAGCAGCTTAAGTCGGGGAAGGGGGAATGAAAAACTGTTTTTT. The full variable domain, its missing parts supplied by reference TRBV5-6 and TRBJ1-4, is DAGVTQSPTHLIKTRGQQVTLRCSPKSGHDTVSWYQQALGQGPQFIFQYYEEEERQRGNFPDRFSGHQFPNYSSELNVNALLLGDSALYLCASSLSRGRGNEKLFFGSGTQLSVL.

This chain connects TRBV7-9 to TRBJ1-4, with 7 positions matching TRBD1. The ends lost 2 bases at V and 4 bases at J; junction bases unmatched: 4. The CDR3 totals 15 residues. CDR1 SEHNR and CDR2 FQNEAQ come from the germline V gene (reference sequence). The CDR3 spells CASSLKGALNEKLFF. As DNA, the CDR3 is TGTGCCAGCAGCTTAAAGGGGGCCCTTAATGAAAAACTGTTTTTT.

This clone was picked up a small number of times. The chain has TRBV6-5 and TRBJ1-4, with 7 bases identical to TRBD1. The CDR3 covers 15 residues. Germline V gene data show CDR1 as MNHEY and CDR2 as SVGAGI. V shed 7 bases and J 4 bases; nucleotides not matched to a gene: 9. CDR3 residues: CASKNTGVLNEKLFF. The CDR3 coding sequence is TGTGCCAGCAAAAATACAGGGGTTCTTAATGAAAAACTGTTTTTT.

For the CDR3, the DNA is TGTGCTAGTGGTTTATCGGACCCTAGCACAGATACGCAGTATTTT. This codes for CASGLSDPSTDTQYF. The chain links TRBV12-5 to TRBJ2-3; D is ambiguous. The CDR3 has 15 residues. Between the trimmed V and J ends, which lost 3 bases and 0 bases, there was a span of 10 bases. Germline V CDR1 and CDR2: LGHNT, FRNRAP.

The chain combines TRBV6-6 with TRBJ1-4; D possibly corresponds to TRBD1 (6 bases). The germline V and J ends were trimmed by 4 bases and 7 bases, with 13 bases remaining between them. The CDR3 totals 14 residues. Germline V gene lookup returns CDR1 MNHNY and CDR2 SVGAGI (reference sequence). The CDR3 protein is CASSSQGPPEKLFF. The CDR3 nucleotides read TGTGCCAGCAGTTCTCAGGGGCCTCCTGAAAAACTGTTTTTT.

This clone has just a few counts. V gene TRBV7-8 combines with J gene TRBJ2-7; no clear D gene. Trimming took off 0 bases at V and 0 bases at J, with 9 bases between the two ends. Germline assignment: CDR1 SGHVS and CDR2 FQNEAQ. This CDR3 comprises 15 residues. In DNA, the CDR3 is TGTGCCAGCAGCTTAGCGGCCCACAGCTCCTACGAGCAGTACTTC. This gives the protein CASSLAAHSSYEQYF. The full variable domain, completed using reference TRBV7-8 and TRBJ2-7, is GAGVSQSPRYKVAKRGQDVALRCDPISGHVSLFWYQQALGQGPEFLTYFQNEAQLDKSGLPSDRFFAERPEGSVSTLKIQRTQQEDSAVYLCASSLAAHSSYEQYFGPGTRLTVT.

V usage is TRBV5-6 and J usage is TRBJ1-4, with TRBD1 matching 7 bases. CDR1 and CDR2 from the germline V gene are SGHDT and YYEEEE. Trimming cost V 4 bases and J 8 bases; bases outside gene matches: 5. The CDR3 covers 13 residues. CDR3 coding DNA: TGTGCCAGCAGCCGAAACAGGGGAGAAAAACTGTTTTTT. Translated, it gives CASSRNRGEKLFF.

The chain carries TRBV28 and TRBJ1-5, with D unresolved. CDR1 is MDHEN, CDR2 SYDVKM, per germline. This CDR3 is 12 amino acids long. Trimming removed 8 bases from V and 8 bases from J, with 13 bases in between. The chain's CDR3 is CASSPNSKPQHF. CDR3 bases: TGTGCCAGCTCTCCTAACAGTAAGCCCCAGCATTTT.

This clone has just a few counts. The chain has TRBV28 and TRBJ1-4, with D perhaps TRBD1 (6 bases). CDR1 and CDR2 from the germline V gene are MDHEN and SYDVKM. The V end was cut by 0 bases, the J end by 6 bases, with 8 bases between. The CDR3 consists of 14 residues. CDR3 residues: CASSLWEGDEKLFF. DNA for the CDR3: TGTGCCAGCAGTTTATGGGAGGGGGATGAAAAACTGTTTTTT.

The V call is TRBV27, the J call TRBJ2-2, with D unresolved. CDR1 MNHEY and CDR2 SMNVEV come from the germline V gene (reference sequence). CDR3 length: 16 amino acids. Trimming stripped 5 bases from V and 2 bases from J, with 15 bases between. The CDR3 region is CASSPGRPRNTGELFF. DNA for the CDR3: TGTGCCAGCAGTCCCGGACGACCGAGAAACACCGGGGAGCTGTTTTTT.

J is TRBJ1-2 and V is TRBV2; 7 bases map to TRBD1. Germline values: CDR1 SNHLY, CDR2 FYNNEI. The CDR3 sequence is 12 residues long. Trimming removed 3 bases from V and 7 bases from J; junction bases left unmatched: 2. CDR3 protein: CASSDRDSGYTF. The CDR3 nucleotides read TGTGCCAGCAGTGATAGGGACAGTGGCTACACCTTC.

For the CDR3, the DNA is TGTGCCAGCAGTTACTCGACAGGGGGCAGGAATGAGCAGTTCTTC. It translates to CASSYSTGGRNEQFF. V and J are TRBV6-6 and TRBJ2-1; 10 bases fit TRBD1. This CDR3 comprises 15 residues. The germline gives CDR1 MNHNY, CDR2 SVGAGI (reference sequence). The trim removed 0 bases at V and 7 bases at J, leaving 3 bases unmatched.

This clone was seen only once. The chain combines TRBV2 with TRBJ1-2; no clear D. Between the trimmed V and J ends, which lost 3 bases and 2 bases, there was a span of 4 bases. CDR3 size: 12 residues. Germline V gene lookup returns CDR1 SNHLY and CDR2 FYNNEI. DNA of the CDR3: TGTGCCAGCAGTGACAGGAACTATGGCTACACCTTC. Its protein product is CASSDRNYGYTF.

This sequence joins TRBV28 and TRBJ1-1, with D possibly being TRBD1 (6 bases). The V gene's germline CDR1 is MDHEN and CDR2 SYDVKM. Trimming cost V 2 bases and J 3 bases, with 13 bases left between them. The CDR3 spans 15 residues. This CDR3 reads CASSLTGGRHTEAFF. CDR3 DNA sequence: TGTGCCAGCAGTTTAACGGGGGGGCGGCACACTGAAGCTTTCTTT.

V and J are TRBV2 and TRBJ2-1, with D tentatively TRBD1 or TRBD2 (5 bases each). CDR1 and CDR2 from the germline V gene are SNHLY and FYNNEI. The CDR3 sequence is 14 residues long. Trimming cost V 10 bases and J 2 bases, with 15 bases left between them. CDR3 loop: CAIARGEPYNEQFF. The CDR3 coding sequence is TGTGCCATTGCGAGGGGAGAACCCTACAATGAGCAGTTCTTC.

The J gene is TRBJ2-1, the V gene TRBV18; no firm D call. Germline loops: CDR1 KGHSH, CDR2 LQKENI. Trimming removed 4 bases from V and 7 bases from J, with 17 bases in between. The CDR3 is 15 amino acids. This CDR3 is CASSREGAIVNEQFF. The CDR3 region has the DNA TGTGCCAGCTCACGAGAAGGAGCTATAGTAAATGAGCAGTTCTTC.

The rearrangement joins TRBV9 to TRBJ1-2; D may be TRBD1 (5 bases). The CDR3 is 15 amino acids. Trimming shortened V by 2 bases and J by 5 bases, and 16 bases separated the two germline ends. Germline values: CDR1 SGDLS, CDR2 YYNGEE. This CDR3 reads CASSVRSGTQYGYTF. The DNA for the CDR3 is TGTGCCAGCAGCGTCCGATCCGGGACTCAATATGGCTACACCTTC.

This sequence joins TRBV5-5 and TRBJ1-3; D is possibly TRBD1 (6 bases). The CDR3 is made up of 13 amino acids. Germline V gives CDR1 SGHKS, CDR2 YYEKEE (reference sequence). V lost 5 bases to trimming and J lost 8 bases, with 14 bases between them. Here the CDR3 DNA reads TGTGCCAGCAGTATTAAAGGGGGGGACACCATATATTTT. This sequence encodes CASSIKGGDTIYF.

CDR3 nucleotide sequence: TGTGCCAGCAGTTACGACCACAGGGCGAATCAGCCCCAGCATTTT. Residues: CASSYDHRANQPQHF. The V and J genes are TRBV6-5 and TRBJ1-5; D possibly corresponds to TRBD1 (6 bases). V lost 2 bases, J lost 4 bases, and 12 bases lay in between. The CDR3 loop spans 15 amino acids. Germline V gives CDR1 MNHEY, CDR2 SVGAGI.

The chain has TRBV7-9 and TRBJ2-1, with 8 bases fitting TRBD1. Trimming took 6 bases from V and 4 from J; bases not matched to a gene: 8. Germline CDR1 and CDR2: SEHNR and FQNEAQ (reference sequence). CDR3 length equals 15 residues. CDR3 loop: CASSSRGLGYNEQFF. CDR3 sequence (DNA): TGTGCCAGCAGTTCCAGGGGGCTCGGGTACAATGAGCAGTTCTTC.

The genes are TRBV27 and TRBJ2-7, with 8 bases that match TRBD2. J was trimmed by 0 bases and V by 5 bases; bases with no gene match: 6. CDR1 and CDR2 from the germline V gene are MNHEY and SMNVEV (reference sequence). The CDR3 has 15 residues. The CDR3 spells CASSLRGGHSYEQYF. The DNA for the CDR3 is TGTGCCAGCAGTCTACGGGGGGGACACTCCTACGAGCAGTACTTC.

The gene calls are TRBV6-6 and TRBJ2-3; no reliable D call. CDR3 length equals 12 residues. Germline-derived CDR1 and CDR2 are MNHNY and SVGAGI (reference sequence). The ends were cut back, 8 bases at V and 0 bases at J, with 6 bases in the middle. The CDR3 here is CASLDSTDTQYF. The CDR3 coding sequence is TGTGCCAGCTTGGATAGCACAGATACGCAGTATTTT.

J is TRBJ2-3 and V is TRBV28; D gene ambiguous. The length of the CDR3 is 14 residues. Germline loops: CDR1 MDHEN, CDR2 SYDVKM. V lost 3 bases, J lost 4 bases, and 11 bases lay in between. CDR3 sequence (DNA): TGTGCCAGCAGTTTCGGCCTAGTGGCAGATACGCAGTATTTT. Translation gives CASSFGLVADTQYF. Variable domain in full (rest from reference TRBV28 and TRBJ2-3): DVKVTQSSRYLVKRTGEKVFLECVQDMDHENMFWYRQDPGLGLRLIYFSYDVKMKEKGDIPEGYSVSREKKERFSLILESASTNQTSMYLCASSFGLVADTQYFGPGTRLTVL.

This chain links TRBV5-1 with TRBJ2-3; D remains ambiguous. Germline CDR1 and CDR2: SGHRS and YFSETQ. The V and J ends lost 5 bases and 3 bases respectively, with 10 bases between them. The CDR3 runs 13 residues. CDR3 DNA sequence: TGCGCCAGCAGAGGTACTCATACAGATACGCAGTATTTT. Its protein is CASRGTHTDTQYF.

This clone was seen only once. J is TRBJ1-5 and V is TRBV15; 7 bases are a match to TRBD1. Germline assignment: CDR1 LNHNV and CDR2 YYDKDF (reference sequence). CDR3 length: 15 amino acids. Trimming removed 1 base from V and 6 bases from J; junction bases left unmatched: 6. The CDR3 here is CATSRVRTGGQPQHF. CDR3 in DNA: TGTGCCACCAGCAGAGTTCGGACAGGTGGTCAGCCCCAGCATTTT.

The chain is built from TRBV7-3 and TRBJ1-1; the D is unclear. V gave up 6 bases and J gave up 1 base, with 9 bases separating them. The CDR3 extends over 13 amino acids. The V gene's germline CDR1 is SGHTA and CDR2 FQGTGA. The CDR3 region is CASSRAGNTEAFF. The CDR3 nucleotides read TGTGCCAGCAGTCGTGCAGGGAACACTGAAGCTTTCTTT.

V and J are TRBV14 and TRBJ2-1; D is perhaps TRBD1 (5 bases). Trimming left V 3 bases short and J 3 bases short, with 12 bases between. The CDR3 extends over 15 amino acids. Germline CDR1 reads SGHDN; CDR2 reads FVKESK. The CDR3: CASSQSDRYYNEQFF. CDR3 in DNA: TGTGCCAGCAGCCAGAGTGACAGATACTACAATGAGCAGTTCTTC.

The gene calls are TRBV11-3 and TRBJ2-3, with unresolved D. The ends were cut back, 4 bases at V and 0 bases at J, with 8 bases in the middle. Looked up from germline, CDR1 is SGHNT and CDR2 is YENEEA. This CDR3 is 14 amino acids long. This chain's CDR3 is CASSSQGSTDTQYF. Here the CDR3 DNA reads TGTGCCAGCAGCTCGCAAGGTAGCACAGATACGCAGTATTTT. Complete variable domain (other parts from reference TRBV11-3 and TRBJ2-3): EAGVVQSPRYKIIEKKQPVAFWCNPISGHNTLYWYLQNLGQGPELLIRYENEEAVDDSQLPKDRFSAERLKGVDSTLKIQPAELGDSAVYLCASSSQGSTDTQYFGPGTRLTVL.

The chain employs TRBV4-3 and TRBJ1-5; no clear D. There are 13 residues in the CDR3. V gave up 0 bases and J gave up 3 bases, with 3 bases separating them. CDR1 is LGHNA, CDR2 YSLEER, per germline. This CDR3 is CASSQELNQPQHF. CDR3 DNA sequence: TGCGCCAGCAGCCAAGAGCTCAATCAGCCCCAGCATTTT.

This chain connects TRBV7-9 to TRBJ2-7; TRBD1 aligns across 7 bases. The V gene's germline CDR1 is SEHNR and CDR2 FQNEAQ (reference sequence). The CDR3 extends over 14 amino acids. Trimming at V came to 5 bases and at J to 5 bases, leaving 9 bases not matched to a gene. CDR3 sequence reads: CASSPQGYDHEQYF. CDR3 bases: TGTGCCAGCAGCCCACAGGGGTACGATCACGAGCAGTACTTC.